This entry lists 5 T cell receptor beta chains sequenced from one sample in a study of cytomegalovirus exposure and HLA in healthy donors. Clones were read by immunoSEQ multiplex PCR, and TCRdb kept only the in-frame ones, dropping some. This table has about 58,000 clones, about 92% appearing once. The sequenced sample was PBMCs. These receptors were collected from a man younger than 30 in good health and CMV-seronegative.

This clone occurred a few times. CDR3 bases: TGTGCCAGCAGCCCCCCAGGACACAATCAGCCCCAGCATTTT. This encodes CASSPPGHNQPQHF. The chain combines TRBV7-6 with TRBJ1-5, with D maybe TRBD1 (5 bases). The CDR3 length is 14 residues. Germline CDR1 and CDR2: SGHVS and FNYEAQ. V shed 5 bases and J shed 3 bases, with 11 bases lying between them. Complete variable domain (other parts from reference TRBV7-6 and TRBJ1-5): GAGVSQSPRYKVTKRGQDVALRCDPISGHVSLYWYRQALGQGPEFLTYFNYEAQQDKSGLPNDRFSAERPEGSISTLTIQRTEQRDSAMYRCASSPPGHNQPQHFGDGTRLSIL.

V gene TRBV30 combines with J gene TRBJ2-7; 10 bases line up with TRBD2. With 7 bases clipped from V and 4 bases from J, the junction kept 13 bases outside the gene matches. The V gene's germline CDR1 is GTSNPN and CDR2 SVGIG (reference sequence). CDR3 length equals 15 residues. The CDR3 coding sequence is TGTGCCTTAAGACTAGCGGGCGCCCCGGCTTACGAGCAGTACTTC. This translates into CALRLAGAPAYEQYF. Variable domain in full (rest from reference TRBV30 and TRBJ2-7): SQTIHQWPATLVQPVGSPLSLECTVEGTSNPNLYWYRQAAGRGLQLLFYSVGIGQISSEVPQNLSASRPQDRQFILSSKKLLLSDSGFYLCALRLAGAPAYEQYFGPGTRLTVT.

V is TRBV30 and J is TRBJ2-1, with D possibly matching TRBD2 (6 bases). This CDR3 contains 15 residues. Germline V gene lookup returns CDR1 GTSNPN and CDR2 SVGIG (reference sequence). Trimming took off 3 bases at V and 1 base at J, with 13 bases between the two ends. CDR3 in DNA: TGTGCCTGGAGCGTACGGAGGGTTTCCTACAATGAGCAGTTCTTC. Protein sequence: CAWSVRRVSYNEQFF. The whole variable domain, filled in from reference TRBV30 and TRBJ2-1, reads SQTIHQWPATLVQPVGSPLSLECTVEGTSNPNLYWYRQAAGRGLQLLFYSVGIGQISSEVPQNLSASRPQDRQFILSSKKLLLSDSGFYLCAWSVRRVSYNEQFFGPGTRLTVL.

This chain connects TRBV6-5 to TRBJ1-4, with a possible D match to TRBD1 (5 bases). The germline CDR1 and CDR2 sequences are MNHEY and SVGAGI. Trimming took 3 bases from V and 8 from J, leaving 13 bases between them. The length of the CDR3 is 14 residues. The CDR3 here is CASSYRTPTEKLFF. The CDR3 DNA follows: TGTGCCAGCAGTTATCGGACACCGACGGAAAAACTGTTTTTT.

Worth noting for this clone: Its ends do not fully match the called genes, so a read error is possible. The V call is TRBV7-7, the J call TRBJ2-5, with 10 nucleotides matching TRBD2. Germline CDR1 is SSHAT and CDR2 is FNYEAQ (reference sequence). The CDR3 spans 15 residues. The CDR3 nucleotides are TGTGCTAGCAGCTTAGCTAGCGGGAGTTCGGAGACCCAGTACTTC. Its protein product is CASSLASGSSETQYF.